This TCR beta chain was retrieved from a study of cytomegalovirus exposure and HLA in healthy donors. On the study more broadly: HLA-typed donors were the source of some 85 million unique TCRs, which an early data release held. Study-wide points: Later on, a genetic analysis was performed. It linked a missense variant in DCLRE1C with V- and J-gene trimming of TCR beta. Later work found that TCR association rates differed between HLA loci; DRB1 had the most and HLA-C the fewest.

Researchers ran the PCR with 60 Vbeta and 13 Jbeta primers. In the original workflow: In a later analysis, roughly 86 million unique TCR beta chains included roughly 11 million shared by two or more donors. Assay: immunoSEQ multiplex PCR; the TCRdb copy retains only in-frame clones and omits some. The V and J calls and clone size were taken over from that table, and D and trimming were inferred from the DNA. The sample has 95,000 to 150,000 clones, 15% seen once. Germline V CDR1 and CDR2: MNHNS, SASEGT. The CDR3 consists of 14 residues. Unmatched junction bases numbered 7, after V lost 8 bases and J lost 0 bases. In its sample, this clone was seen many times. Antigen unknown.

Sequenced: PBMCs. The receptor was derived from a woman aged 18-29 years in good health and CMV-seronegative. The rearrangement links TRBV6-1 to TRBJ2-7, with 7 bases matching TRBD1. The DNA of the CDR3 is TGTGCCAGCCACCGGGACAGCAGCTCCTACGAGCAGTACTTC. Its translation is CASHRDSSSYEQYF.